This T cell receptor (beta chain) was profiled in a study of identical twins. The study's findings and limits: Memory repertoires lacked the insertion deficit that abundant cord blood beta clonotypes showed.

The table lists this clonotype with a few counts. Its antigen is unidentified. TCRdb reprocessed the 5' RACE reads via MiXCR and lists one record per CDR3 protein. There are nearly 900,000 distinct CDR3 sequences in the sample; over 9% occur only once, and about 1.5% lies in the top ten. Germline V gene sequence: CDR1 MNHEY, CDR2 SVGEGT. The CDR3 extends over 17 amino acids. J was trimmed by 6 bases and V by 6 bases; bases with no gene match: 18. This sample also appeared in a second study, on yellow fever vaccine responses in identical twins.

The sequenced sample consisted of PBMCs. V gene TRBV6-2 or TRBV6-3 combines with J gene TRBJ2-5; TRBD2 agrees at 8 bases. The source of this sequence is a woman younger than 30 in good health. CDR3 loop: CASSYRTPGTSIKTQYF. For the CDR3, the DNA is TGTGCCAGCAGCTATAGGACTCCCGGGACTAGTATAAAGACCCAGTACTTC.